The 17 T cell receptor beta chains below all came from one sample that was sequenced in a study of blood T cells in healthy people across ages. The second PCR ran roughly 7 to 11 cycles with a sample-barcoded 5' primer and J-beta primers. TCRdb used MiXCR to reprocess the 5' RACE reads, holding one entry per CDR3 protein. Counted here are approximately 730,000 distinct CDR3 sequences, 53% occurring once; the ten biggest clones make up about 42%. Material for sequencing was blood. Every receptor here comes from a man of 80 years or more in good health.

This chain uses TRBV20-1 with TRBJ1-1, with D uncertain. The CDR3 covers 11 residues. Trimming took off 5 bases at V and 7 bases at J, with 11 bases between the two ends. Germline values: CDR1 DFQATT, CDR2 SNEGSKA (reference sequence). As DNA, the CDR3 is TGCAGTGCTCCCCCGGGAGTTGAAGCTTTCTTT. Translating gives CSAPPGVEAFF.

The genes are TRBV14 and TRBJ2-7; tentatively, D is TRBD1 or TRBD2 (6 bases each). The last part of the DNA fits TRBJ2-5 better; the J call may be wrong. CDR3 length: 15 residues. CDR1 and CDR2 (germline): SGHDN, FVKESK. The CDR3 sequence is CASSQDRGRGETQYF. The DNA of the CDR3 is TGTGCCAGCAGCCAAGATCGGGGGCGCGGGGAGACCCAGTACTTC.

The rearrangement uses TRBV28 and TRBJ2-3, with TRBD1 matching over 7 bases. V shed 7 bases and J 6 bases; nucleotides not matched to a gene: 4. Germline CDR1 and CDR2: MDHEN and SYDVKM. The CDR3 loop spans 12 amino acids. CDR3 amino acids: CASKGQFDTQYF. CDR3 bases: TGTGCCAGCAAGGGACAGTTCGATACGCAGTATTTT. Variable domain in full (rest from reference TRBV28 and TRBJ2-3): DVKVTQSSRYLVKRTGEKVFLECVQDMDHENMFWYRQDPGLGLRLIYFSYDVKMKEKGDIPEGYSVSREKKERFSLILESASTNQTSMYLCASKGQFDTQYFGPGTRLTVL.

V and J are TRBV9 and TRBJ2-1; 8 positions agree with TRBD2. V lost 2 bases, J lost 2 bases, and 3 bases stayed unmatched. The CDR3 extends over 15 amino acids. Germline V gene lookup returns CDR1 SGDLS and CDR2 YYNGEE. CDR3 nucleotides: TGTGCCAGCAGCGTGGGACTAGGTGCCTACAATGAGCAGTTCTTC. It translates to CASSVGLGAYNEQFF.

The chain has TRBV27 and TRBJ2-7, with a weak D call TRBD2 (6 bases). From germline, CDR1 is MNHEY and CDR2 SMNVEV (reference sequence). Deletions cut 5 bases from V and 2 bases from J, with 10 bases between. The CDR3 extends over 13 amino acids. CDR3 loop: CASSDAGPYEQYF. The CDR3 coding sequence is TGTGCCAGCAGTGACGCGGGACCCTACGAGCAGTACTTC.

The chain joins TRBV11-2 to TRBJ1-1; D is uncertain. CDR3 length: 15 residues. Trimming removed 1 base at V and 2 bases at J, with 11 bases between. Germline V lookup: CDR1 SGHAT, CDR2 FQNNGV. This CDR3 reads CASSLGMARNTEAFF. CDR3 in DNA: TGTGCCAGCAGCTTAGGAATGGCAAGAAACACTGAAGCTTTCTTT.

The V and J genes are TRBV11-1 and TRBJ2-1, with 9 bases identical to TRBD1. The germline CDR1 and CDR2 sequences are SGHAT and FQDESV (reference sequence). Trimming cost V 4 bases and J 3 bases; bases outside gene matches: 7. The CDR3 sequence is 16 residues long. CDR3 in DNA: TGTGCCAGCAGCTCAACGGGACAGGGTAACTACAATGAGCAGTTCTTC. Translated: CASSSTGQGNYNEQFF.

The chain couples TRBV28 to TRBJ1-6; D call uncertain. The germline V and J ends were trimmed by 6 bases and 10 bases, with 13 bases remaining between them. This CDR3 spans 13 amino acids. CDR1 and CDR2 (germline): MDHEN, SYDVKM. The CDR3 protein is CASRLGSGSPLHF. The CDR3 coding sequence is TGTGCCAGCAGGCTTGGGAGCGGCTCACCCCTCCACTTT.

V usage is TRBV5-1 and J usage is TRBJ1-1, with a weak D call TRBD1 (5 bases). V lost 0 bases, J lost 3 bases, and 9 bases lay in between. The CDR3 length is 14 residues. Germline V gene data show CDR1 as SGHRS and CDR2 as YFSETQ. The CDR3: CASSLDRLYTEAFF. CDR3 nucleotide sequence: TGCGCCAGCAGCTTGGACAGGCTATACACTGAAGCTTTCTTT.

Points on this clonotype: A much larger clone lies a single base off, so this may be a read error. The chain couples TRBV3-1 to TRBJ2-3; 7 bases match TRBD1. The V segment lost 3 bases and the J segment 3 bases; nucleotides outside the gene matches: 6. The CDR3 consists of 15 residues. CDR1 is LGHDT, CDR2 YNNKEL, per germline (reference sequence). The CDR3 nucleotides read TGTGCCAGCAGCCATCGACAGGGCAGTACAGATACGCAGTATTTT. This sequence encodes CASSHRQGSTDTQYF.

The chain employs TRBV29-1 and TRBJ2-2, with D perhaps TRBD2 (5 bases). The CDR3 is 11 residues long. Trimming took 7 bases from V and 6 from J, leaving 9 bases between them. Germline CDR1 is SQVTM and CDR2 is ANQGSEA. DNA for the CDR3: TGCAGCGGCTTGGAGGCCGGGGAGCTGTTTTTT. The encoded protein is CSGLEAGELFF.

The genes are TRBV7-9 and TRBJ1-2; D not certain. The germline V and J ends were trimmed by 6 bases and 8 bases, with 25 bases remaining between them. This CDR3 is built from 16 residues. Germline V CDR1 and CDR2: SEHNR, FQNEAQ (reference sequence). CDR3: CASRPQPAQKSWGYTF. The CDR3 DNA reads TGTGCCAGCAGACCCCAACCGGCACAGAAATCGTGGGGCTACACCTTC.

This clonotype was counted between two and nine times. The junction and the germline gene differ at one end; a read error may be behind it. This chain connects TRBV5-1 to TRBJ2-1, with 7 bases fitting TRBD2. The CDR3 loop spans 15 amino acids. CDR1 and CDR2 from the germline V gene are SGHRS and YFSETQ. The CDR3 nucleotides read TGCGCCAGCAGATTGGCGGGAGCTACCTACAATGAGCAGTTCTTC. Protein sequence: CASRLAGATYNEQFF.

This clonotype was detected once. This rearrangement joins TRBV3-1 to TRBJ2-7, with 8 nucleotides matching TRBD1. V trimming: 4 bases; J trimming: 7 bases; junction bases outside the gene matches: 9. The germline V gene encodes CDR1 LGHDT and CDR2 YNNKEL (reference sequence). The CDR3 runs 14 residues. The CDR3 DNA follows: TGTGCCAGCAGCCCCCGGACAGGGCTTCAGGAGCAGTACTTC. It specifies CASSPRTGLQEQYF.

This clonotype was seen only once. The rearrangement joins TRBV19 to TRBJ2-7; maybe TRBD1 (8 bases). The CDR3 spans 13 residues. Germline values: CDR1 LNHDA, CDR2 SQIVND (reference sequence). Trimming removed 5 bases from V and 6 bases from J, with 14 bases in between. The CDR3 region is CASSHTGGGEQYF. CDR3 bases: TGTGCCAGTAGTCACACAGGGGGGGGCGAGCAGTACTTC.

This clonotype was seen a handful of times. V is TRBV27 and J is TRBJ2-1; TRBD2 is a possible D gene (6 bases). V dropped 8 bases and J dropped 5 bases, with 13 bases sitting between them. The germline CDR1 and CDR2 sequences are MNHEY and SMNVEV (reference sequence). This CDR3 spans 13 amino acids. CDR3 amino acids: CASGPSEHNEQFF. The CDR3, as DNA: TGTGCCAGCGGTCCTAGCGAGCACAATGAGCAGTTCTTC.

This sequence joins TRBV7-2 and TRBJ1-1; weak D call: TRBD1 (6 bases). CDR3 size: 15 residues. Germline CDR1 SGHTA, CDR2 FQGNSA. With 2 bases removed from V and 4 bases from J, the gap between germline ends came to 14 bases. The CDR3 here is CASSLTGARGTEAFF. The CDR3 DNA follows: TGTGCCAGCAGCTTAACGGGGGCGCGGGGCACTGAAGCTTTCTTT.